A selection of T cell receptor beta chains follows, all from one sample in a study of T cell responses to AZD1222 COVID-19 vaccine. Produced via immunoSEQ multiplex PCR; TCRdb's table is partial and in-frame only. The sample includes approximately 120,000 clones, about nine tenths of them seen just once. The sequences come from peripheral blood, collected 28 days after the second AZD1222 dose. These receptors were collected from an adult who received the AZD1222 COVID-19 vaccine. Each CDR3 is given with its conserved first and last residue. A D gene is named only where the DNA matches it firmly. The size entry is marked missing in some rows and otherwise reads once, few, many or a size class.

j_gene: TRBJ1-3; len: 15; d_gene: .; abundance: .; v_gene: TRBV6-5; CDR3aa: CASSYGGNSGNTIYF; CDR3nt: TGTGCCAGCAGTTACGGGGGGAACTCTGGAAACACCATATATTTT
j_gene: TRBJ1-2; len: 10; d_gene: .; abundance: .; v_gene: TRBV20-1; CDR3aa: CSAYRDGYTF; CDR3nt: TGCAGTGCTTACAGAGATGGCTACACCTTC
j_gene: TRBJ1-1; len: 14; d_gene: .; abundance: .; v_gene: TRBV7-2; CDR3aa: CASSLMGLNTEAFF; CDR3nt: TGTGCCAGCAGCTTAATGGGGTTGAACACTGAAGCTTTCTTT
j_gene: TRBJ2-7; len: 14; d_gene: TRBD1; abundance: .; v_gene: TRBV5-4; CDR3aa: CASSSRTGAYEQYF; CDR3nt: TGTGCCAGCAGCTCTAGGACAGGGGCCTACGAGCAGTACTTC
j_gene: TRBJ2-7; len: 13; d_gene: .; abundance: few; v_gene: TRBV25-1; CDR3aa: CATKLGSSYEQYF; CDR3nt: TGTGCCACCAAGTTGGGGTCCTCCTACGAGCAGTACTTC
j_gene: TRBJ2-4; len: 16; d_gene: TRBD1; abundance: .; v_gene: TRBV3-1/TRBV3-2; CDR3aa: CASSVQGASAKNIQYF; CDR3nt: TGTGCCAGCAGCGTTCAGGGGGCCTCCGCCAAAAACATTCAGTACTTC
j_gene: TRBJ1-3; len: 14; d_gene: .; abundance: .; v_gene: TRBV27; CDR3aa: CASSQRLSGNTIYF; CDR3nt: TGTGCCAGCAGTCAAAGACTCTCTGGAAACACCATATATTTT
j_gene: TRBJ1-1; len: 13; d_gene: TRBD1; abundance: .; v_gene: TRBV12-5; CDR3aa: CASVQGVFTEAFF; CDR3nt: TGTGCTAGTGTCCAGGGGGTTTTCACTGAAGCTTTCTTT
j_gene: TRBJ2-7; len: 16; d_gene: TRBD1; abundance: .; v_gene: TRBV7-8; CDR3aa: CASSLARGQGGYEQYF; CDR3nt: TGTGCCAGCAGCTTAGCGAGGGGACAGGGGGGTTACGAGCAGTACTTC
j_gene: TRBJ2-7; len: 14; d_gene: .; abundance: .; v_gene: TRBV4-3; CDR3aa: CASSQDSGNYEQYF; CDR3nt: TGCGCCAGCAGCCAAGATTCCGGCAACTACGAGCAGTACTTC
j_gene: TRBJ2-2; len: 12; d_gene: .; abundance: .; v_gene: TRBV27; CDR3aa: CASRKDSGELFF; CDR3nt: TGTGCCAGCAGAAAGGACAGCGGGGAGCTGTTTTTT
j_gene: TRBJ1-2; len: 14; d_gene: TRBD1; abundance: .; v_gene: TRBV30; CDR3aa: CAWSFPGTGSRDTF; CDR3nt: TGTGCCTGGAGTTTTCCCGGGACAGGCTCTCGAGACACCTTC
j_gene: TRBJ2-5; len: 15; d_gene: .; abundance: .; v_gene: TRBV19; CDR3aa: CASSISGHSQETQYF; CDR3nt: TGTGCCAGTAGTATCAGCGGACACAGCCAAGAGACCCAGTACTTC
j_gene: TRBJ2-3; len: 14; d_gene: TRBD1; abundance: once; v_gene: TRBV2; CDR3aa: CASRKTGGTDTQYF; CDR3nt: TGTGCCAGCAGGAAGACAGGGGGCACAGATACGCAGTATTTT
j_gene: TRBJ2-1; len: 14; d_gene: .; abundance: .; v_gene: TRBV11-2; CDR3aa: CASSSSRVYNEQFF; CDR3nt: TGTGCCAGCAGCTCAAGTAGGGTTTACAATGAGCAGTTCTTC
j_gene: TRBJ1-1; len: 14; d_gene: TRBD1; abundance: .; v_gene: TRBV10-3; CDR3aa: CAISDRGGVTEAFF; CDR3nt: TGTGCCATCAGCGACAGGGGAGGTGTCACTGAAGCTTTCTTT
j_gene: TRBJ2-5; len: 15; d_gene: TRBD2; abundance: .; v_gene: TRBV6-1; CDR3aa: CASSDGGTRHETQYF; CDR3nt: TGTGCCAGCAGTGACGGGGGGACCCGACACGAGACCCAGTACTTC
j_gene: TRBJ2-1; len: 14; d_gene: TRBD2; abundance: .; v_gene: TRBV2; CDR3aa: CASTSGDSYNEQFF; CDR3nt: TGTGCCAGCACTAGCGGGGACTCCTACAATGAGCAGTTCTTC
j_gene: TRBJ2-7; len: 12; d_gene: .; abundance: .; v_gene: TRBV5-1; CDR3aa: CASSFSDHEQYF; CDR3nt: TGCGCCAGCAGCTTTTCGGACCACGAGCAGTACTTC
j_gene: TRBJ1-2; len: 17; d_gene: TRBD1; abundance: .; v_gene: TRBV27; CDR3aa: CASSPDRDRGIRYGYTF; CDR3nt: TGTGCCAGCAGTCCGGACCGGGACAGGGGCATTCGGTATGGCTACACCTTC
j_gene: TRBJ1-2; len: 13; d_gene: .; abundance: .; v_gene: TRBV5-1; CDR3aa: CASSLMGDYGYTF; CDR3nt: TGCGCCAGCAGCTTGATGGGAGACTATGGCTACACCTTC
j_gene: TRBJ2-5; len: 11; d_gene: .; abundance: few; v_gene: TRBV6-2/TRBV6-3; CDR3aa: CASSYWETQYF; CDR3nt: TGTGCCAGCAGTTACTGGGAGACCCAGTACTTC
j_gene: TRBJ2-3; len: 14; d_gene: .; abundance: .; v_gene: TRBV4-1; CDR3aa: CASSQVTRTDTQYF; CDR3nt: TGCGCCAGCAGCCAAGTCACCCGCACAGATACGCAGTATTTT
j_gene: TRBJ2-5; len: 12; d_gene: .; abundance: .; v_gene: TRBV29-1; CDR3aa: CSVQQQGETQYF; CDR3nt: TGCAGCGTTCAACAACAAGGGGAGACCCAGTACTTC
j_gene: TRBJ2-7; len: 11; d_gene: TRBD1; abundance: .; v_gene: TRBV10-2; CDR3aa: CASLTGSEQYF; CDR3nt: TGCGCCAGCTTGACAGGGTCCGAGCAGTACTTC
j_gene: TRBJ1-1; len: 10; d_gene: TRBD1; abundance: .; v_gene: TRBV30; CDR3aa: CAWDRVGAFF; CDR3nt: TGTGCCTGGGACAGGGTGGGGGCTTTCTTT
j_gene: TRBJ2-3; len: 17; d_gene: TRBD2; abundance: .; v_gene: TRBV24-1; CDR3aa: CATSDQGLAGSTDTQYF; CDR3nt: TGTGCCACCAGTGACCAAGGACTAGCGGGGAGCACAGATACGCAGTATTTT
j_gene: TRBJ1-2; len: 14; d_gene: TRBD1; abundance: .; v_gene: TRBV19; CDR3aa: CASSVGTGVGGYTF; CDR3nt: TGTGCCAGTAGTGTCGGGACAGGGGTCGGTGGCTACACCTTC
j_gene: TRBJ1-1; len: 13; d_gene: .; abundance: .; v_gene: TRBV27; CDR3aa: CASSREVDTEAFF; CDR3nt: TGTGCCAGCAGTAGGGAGGTGGACACTGAAGCTTTCTTT
j_gene: TRBJ1-1; len: 15; d_gene: .; abundance: .; v_gene: TRBV7-6; CDR3aa: CASSLGLGGNTEAFF; CDR3nt: TGTGCCAGCAGCTTAGGTCTGGGGGGAAACACTGAAGCTTTCTTT
j_gene: TRBJ2-1; len: 14; d_gene: TRBD1; abundance: few; v_gene: TRBV2; CDR3aa: CASMRMTGGYEQFF; CDR3nt: TGTGCCAGTATGAGAATGACAGGGGGCTATGAGCAGTTCTTC
j_gene: TRBJ2-3; len: 16; d_gene: TRBD2; abundance: .; v_gene: TRBV19; CDR3aa: CASSTRLAGSTDTQYF; CDR3nt: TGTGCCAGTAGTACCCGACTAGCGGGGTCCACAGATACGCAGTATTTT
j_gene: TRBJ2-7; len: 14; d_gene: .; abundance: .; v_gene: TRBV5-6; CDR3aa: CASSLRDGSYEQYF; CDR3nt: TGTGCCAGCAGCTTGCGGGACGGCTCCTACGAGCAGTACTTC
j_gene: TRBJ1-2; len: 16; d_gene: TRBD1; abundance: .; v_gene: TRBV18; CDR3aa: CASSPSTGGVWYGYTF; CDR3nt: TGTGCCAGCTCACCATCGACAGGGGGCGTGTGGTATGGCTACACCTTC
j_gene: TRBJ2-5; len: 13; d_gene: TRBD2; abundance: .; v_gene: TRBV24-1; CDR3aa: CATSAGGGETQYF; CDR3nt: TGTGCCACCAGTGCGGGGGGAGGGGAGACCCAGTACTTC
j_gene: TRBJ1-1; len: 16; d_gene: .; abundance: .; v_gene: TRBV18; CDR3aa: CASSPPATRMNTEAFF; CDR3nt: TGTGCCAGCTCACCACCTGCAACAAGGATGAACACTGAAGCTTTCTTT
j_gene: TRBJ2-7; len: 17; d_gene: TRBD2; abundance: few; v_gene: TRBV4-2; CDR3aa: CASSQPSSGRGAYEQYF; CDR3nt: TGTGCCAGCAGCCAACCGTCGTCCGGGAGGGGGGCGTACGAGCAGTACTTC
j_gene: TRBJ2-1; len: 16; d_gene: .; abundance: .; v_gene: TRBV4-2; CDR3aa: CASSQVGLGGYNEQFF; CDR3nt: TGTGCCAGCAGCCAAGTCGGTTTAGGAGGGTACAATGAGCAGTTCTTC
j_gene: TRBJ1-1; len: 11; d_gene: .; abundance: .; v_gene: TRBV12-3/TRBV12-4; CDR3aa: CASSLQVTAFF; CDR3nt: TGTGCCAGCAGTTTGCAGGTTACGGCTTTCTTT
j_gene: TRBJ1-5; len: 12; d_gene: .; abundance: few; v_gene: TRBV7-2; CDR3aa: CASSFDNQPQHF; CDR3nt: TGTGCCAGCAGCTTTGATAATCAGCCCCAGCATTTT
j_gene: TRBJ1-5; len: 16; d_gene: .; abundance: .; v_gene: TRBV15; CDR3aa: CATSRDLLAGSQPQHF; CDR3nt: TGTGCCACCAGCAGAGATCTCTTGGCGGGTTCTCAGCCCCAGCATTTT
j_gene: TRBJ1-5; len: 15; d_gene: .; abundance: .; v_gene: TRBV3-1/TRBV3-2; CDR3aa: CASSPTRGENQPQHF; CDR3nt: TGTGCCAGCAGCCCAACTCGCGGGGAAAATCAGCCCCAGCATTTT
j_gene: TRBJ1-4; len: 16; d_gene: TRBD1; abundance: .; v_gene: TRBV19; CDR3aa: CASSISAGTGNEKLFF; CDR3nt: TGTGCCAGTAGTATTTCCGCCGGGACAGGGAATGAAAAACTGTTTTTT
j_gene: TRBJ1-1; len: 11; d_gene: .; abundance: .; v_gene: TRBV6-2/TRBV6-3; CDR3aa: CASSEPGPAFF; CDR3nt: TGTGCCAGCAGTGAGCCCGGTCCGGCTTTCTTT
j_gene: TRBJ2-7; len: 16; d_gene: TRBD1; abundance: .; v_gene: TRBV4-2; CDR3aa: CASSLRRTGSSYEQYF; CDR3nt: TGTGCCAGCAGCCTCCGAAGGACAGGGAGCTCCTACGAGCAGTACTTC
j_gene: TRBJ1-3; len: 16; d_gene: .; abundance: .; v_gene: TRBV7-9; CDR3aa: CASSLGGDGWGNTIYF; CDR3nt: TGTGCCAGCAGCTTAGGCGGGGACGGGTGGGGAAACACCATATATTTT
j_gene: TRBJ2-7; len: 13; d_gene: .; abundance: .; v_gene: TRBV6-5; CDR3aa: CASSYSPTYEQYF; CDR3nt: TGTGCCAGCAGTTATTCCCCGACCTACGAGCAGTACTTC
j_gene: TRBJ2-1; len: 17; d_gene: .; abundance: .; v_gene: TRBV5-1; CDR3aa: CASSSIFREPTYNEQFF; CDR3nt: TGCGCCAGCAGCTCGATTTTCAGGGAGCCGACCTACAATGAGCAGTTCTTC